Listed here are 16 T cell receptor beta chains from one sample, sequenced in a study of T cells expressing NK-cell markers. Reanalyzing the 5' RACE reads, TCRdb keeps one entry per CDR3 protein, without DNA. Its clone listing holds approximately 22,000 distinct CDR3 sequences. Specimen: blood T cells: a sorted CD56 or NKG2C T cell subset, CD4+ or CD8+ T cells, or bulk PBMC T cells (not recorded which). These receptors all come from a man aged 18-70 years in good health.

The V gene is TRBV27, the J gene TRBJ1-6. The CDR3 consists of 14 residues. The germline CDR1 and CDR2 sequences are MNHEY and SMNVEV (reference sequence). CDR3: CASRYYSYNSPLHF.

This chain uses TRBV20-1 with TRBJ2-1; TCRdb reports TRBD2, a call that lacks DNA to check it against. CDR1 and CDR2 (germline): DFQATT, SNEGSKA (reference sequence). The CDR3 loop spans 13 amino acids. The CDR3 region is CSAMERGYNEQFF.

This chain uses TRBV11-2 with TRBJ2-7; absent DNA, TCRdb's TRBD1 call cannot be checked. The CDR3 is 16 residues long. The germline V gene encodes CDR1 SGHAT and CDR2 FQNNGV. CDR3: CASSLEGVGMTYEQYF.

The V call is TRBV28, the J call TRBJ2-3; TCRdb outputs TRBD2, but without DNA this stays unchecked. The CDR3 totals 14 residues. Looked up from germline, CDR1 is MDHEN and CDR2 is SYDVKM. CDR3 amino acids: CASSLLRGTDTQYF.

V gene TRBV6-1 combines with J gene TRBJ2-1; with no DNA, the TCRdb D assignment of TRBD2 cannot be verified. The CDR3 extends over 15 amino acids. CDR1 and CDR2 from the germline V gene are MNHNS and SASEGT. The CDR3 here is CASREGGPSYNEQFF.

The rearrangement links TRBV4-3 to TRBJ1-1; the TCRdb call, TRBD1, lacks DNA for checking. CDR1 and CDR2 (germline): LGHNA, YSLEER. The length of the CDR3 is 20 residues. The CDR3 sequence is CASTAKLFYETAKVDTEAFF.

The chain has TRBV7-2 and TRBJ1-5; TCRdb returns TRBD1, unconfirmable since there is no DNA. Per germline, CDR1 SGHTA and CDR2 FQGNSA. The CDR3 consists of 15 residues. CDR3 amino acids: CASSLVGQLNQPQHF.

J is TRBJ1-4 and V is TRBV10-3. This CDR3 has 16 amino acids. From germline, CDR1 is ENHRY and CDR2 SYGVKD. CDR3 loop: CAISESHFATNEKLFF.

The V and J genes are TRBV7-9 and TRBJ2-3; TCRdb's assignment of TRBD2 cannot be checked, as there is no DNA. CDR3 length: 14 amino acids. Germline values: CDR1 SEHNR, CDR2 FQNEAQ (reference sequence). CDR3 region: CASSLGTRGYTQYF.

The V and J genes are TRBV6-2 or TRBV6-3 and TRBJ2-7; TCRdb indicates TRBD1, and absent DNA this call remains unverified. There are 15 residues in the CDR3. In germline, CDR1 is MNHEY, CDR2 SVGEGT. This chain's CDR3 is CASSYRTGKDYEQYF.

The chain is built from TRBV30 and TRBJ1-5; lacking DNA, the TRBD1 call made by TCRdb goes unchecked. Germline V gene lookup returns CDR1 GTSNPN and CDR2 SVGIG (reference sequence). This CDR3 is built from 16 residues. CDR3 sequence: CAWSPGAARRNQPQHF.

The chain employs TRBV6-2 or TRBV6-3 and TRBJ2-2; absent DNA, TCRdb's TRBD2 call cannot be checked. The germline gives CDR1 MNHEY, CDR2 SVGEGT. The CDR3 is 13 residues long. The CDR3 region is CASSQRDTGELFF.

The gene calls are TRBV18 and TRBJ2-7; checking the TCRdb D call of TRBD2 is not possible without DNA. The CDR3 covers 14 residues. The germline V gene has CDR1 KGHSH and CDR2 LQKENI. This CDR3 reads CASSPRQGGYEQYF.

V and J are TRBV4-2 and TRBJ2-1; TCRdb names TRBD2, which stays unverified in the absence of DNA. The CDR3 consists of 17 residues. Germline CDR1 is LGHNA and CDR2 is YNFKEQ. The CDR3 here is CASSQDQAGGHFSEQFF.

The CDR3: CASTAAGDGYTF. The chain employs TRBV6-6 and TRBJ1-2. The CDR3 is made up of 12 amino acids. The germline V gene encodes CDR1 MNHNY and CDR2 SVGAGI (reference sequence).

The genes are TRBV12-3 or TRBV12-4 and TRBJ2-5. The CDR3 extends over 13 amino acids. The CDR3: CASSLAQKETQYF.